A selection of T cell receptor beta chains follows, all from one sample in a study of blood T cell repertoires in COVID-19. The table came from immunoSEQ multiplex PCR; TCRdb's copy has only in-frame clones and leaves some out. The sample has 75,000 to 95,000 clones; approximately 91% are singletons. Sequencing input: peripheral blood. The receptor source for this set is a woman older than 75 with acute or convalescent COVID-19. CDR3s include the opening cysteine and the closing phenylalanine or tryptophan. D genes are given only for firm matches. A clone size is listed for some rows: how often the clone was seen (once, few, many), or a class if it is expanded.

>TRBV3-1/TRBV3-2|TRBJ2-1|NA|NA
TGTGCCAGCAGCCGAACCGGACAGACCTCCTACAATGAGCAGTTCTTC
CASSRTGQTSYNEQFF
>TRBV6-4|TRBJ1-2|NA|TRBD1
TGTGCCAGCAGTGACTCACAGGGGGCCGATGGCTACACCTTC
CASSDSQGADGYTF
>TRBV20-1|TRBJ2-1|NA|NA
TGCAGTGCTAGAGACTTCAATGAGCAGTTCTTC
CSARDFNEQFF
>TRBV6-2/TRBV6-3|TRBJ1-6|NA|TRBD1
TGTGCCAGCAGTCCCCACGGACCAGGGGGTTCACCCCTCCACTTT
CASSPHGPGGSPLHF
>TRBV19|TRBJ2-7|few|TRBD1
TGTGCCACTTGGGACAGGGGGACCTACGAGCAGTACTTC
CATWDRGTYEQYF
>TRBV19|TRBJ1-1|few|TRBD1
TGTGCCAGTAGTATGGGGACAGTATCGAACACTGAAGCTTTCTTT
CASSMGTVSNTEAFF
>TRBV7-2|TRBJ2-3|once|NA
TGTGCCAGCAGCCCCCCCGGGGTGAGCACAGATACGCAGTATTTT
CASSPPGVSTDTQYF
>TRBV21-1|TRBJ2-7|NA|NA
TGTGCCAGCAGCGAGGGACAGGAGCTATACGAGCAGTACTTC
CASSEGQELYEQYF
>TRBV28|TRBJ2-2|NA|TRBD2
TGTGCCAGCAGGCCGGGACTAGCGGGGATCGGGGAGCTGTTTTTT
CASRPGLAGIGELFF
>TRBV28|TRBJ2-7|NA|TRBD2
TGTGCCAGCAGTTCGCCTTTGGTTATGGCGGCGGGAGGGTCCTACGAGCAGTACTTC
CASSSPLVMAAGGSYEQYF
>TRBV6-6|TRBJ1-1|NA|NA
TGTGCCAGCAGCCCCCCCCGCGCCGGGGGGAACACTGAAGCTTTCTTT
CASSPPRAGGNTEAFF
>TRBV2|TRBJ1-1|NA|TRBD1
TGTGCCAGCAGTCTTCAGACAGGGGACACTGAAGCTTTCTTT
CASSLQTGDTEAFF
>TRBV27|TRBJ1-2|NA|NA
TGTGCCAGCAGGGGAACGGGCGGGCAGGCAGGCTACACCTTC
CASRGTGGQAGYTF
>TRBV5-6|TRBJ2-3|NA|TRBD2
TGTGCCAGCAGCTTTGGGACTAGCCCTCGGGTTCTCCGCACAGATACGCAGTATTTT
CASSFGTSPRVLRTDTQYF
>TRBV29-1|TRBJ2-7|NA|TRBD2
TGCAGCGTTGCCCCTAGCGGGGCCCGTTTGGAGCAGTACTTC
CSVAPSGARLEQYF